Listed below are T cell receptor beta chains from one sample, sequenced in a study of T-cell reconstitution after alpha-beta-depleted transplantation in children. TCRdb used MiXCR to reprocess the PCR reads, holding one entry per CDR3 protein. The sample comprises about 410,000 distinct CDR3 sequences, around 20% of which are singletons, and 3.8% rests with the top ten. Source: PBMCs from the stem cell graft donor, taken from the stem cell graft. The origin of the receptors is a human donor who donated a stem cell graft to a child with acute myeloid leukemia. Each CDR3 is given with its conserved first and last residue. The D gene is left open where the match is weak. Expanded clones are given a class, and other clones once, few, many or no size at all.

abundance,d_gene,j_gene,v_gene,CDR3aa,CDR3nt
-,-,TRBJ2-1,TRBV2,CASSDGITGNEQFF,TGTGCCAGCAGTGACGGCATCACGGGGAATGAGCAGTTCTTC
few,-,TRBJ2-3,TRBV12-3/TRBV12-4,CASSQQMNTQYF,TGTGCCAGCAGTCAGCAGATGAATACGCAGTATTTT
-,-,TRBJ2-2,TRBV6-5,CASSYSLLGGGAGELFF,TGTGCCAGCAGTTACTCTTTACTAGGAGGAGGGGCCGGGGAGCTGTTTTTT
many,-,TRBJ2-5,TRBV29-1,CSVKSADGETQYF,TGCAGCGTAAAGTCGGCAGATGGAGAGACCCAGTACTTC
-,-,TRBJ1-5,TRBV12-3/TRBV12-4,CASRRPGNNQPQHF,TGTGCCAGCAGGCGCCCGGGCAACAATCAGCCCCAGCATTTT
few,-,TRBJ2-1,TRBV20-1,CSVKSGYNEQFF,TGCAGTGTTAAAAGCGGCTACAATGAGCAGTTCTTC
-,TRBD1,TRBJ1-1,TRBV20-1,CSARVLDRERGTEAFF,TGCAGTGCTAGAGTGTTGGACAGGGAGAGGGGCACTGAAGCTTTCTTT
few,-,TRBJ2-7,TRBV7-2,CASSLRDHEQYF,TGTGCCAGCAGCTTGCGAGATCACGAGCAGTACTTC
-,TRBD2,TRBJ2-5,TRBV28,CASTGTSDFGTQYF,TGTGCCAGTACCGGGACTAGCGATTTCGGGACCCAGTACTTC
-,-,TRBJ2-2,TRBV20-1,CSARGSAEAANTGELFF,TGCAGTGCTAGAGGTTCAGCGGAGGCCGCGAACACCGGGGAGCTGTTTTTT
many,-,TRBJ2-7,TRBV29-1,CSVGGRVGVLSQYF,TGCAGCGTTGGAGGCAGGGTTGGGGTTTTGAGCCAGTACTTC
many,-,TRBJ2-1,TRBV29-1,CSVEGSTSSYNEQFF,TGCAGCGTTGAAGGTAGCACGTCTTCCTACAATGAGCAGTTCTTC
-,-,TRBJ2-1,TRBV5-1,CASSSPTLRRGYEQFF,TGCGCCAGCAGCTCACCCACCCTCCGCAGGGGATATGAGCAGTTCTTC
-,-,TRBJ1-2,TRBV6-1,CASSEGSWYGYTF,TGTGCCAGCAGTGAGGGTTCCTGGTATGGCTACACCTTC